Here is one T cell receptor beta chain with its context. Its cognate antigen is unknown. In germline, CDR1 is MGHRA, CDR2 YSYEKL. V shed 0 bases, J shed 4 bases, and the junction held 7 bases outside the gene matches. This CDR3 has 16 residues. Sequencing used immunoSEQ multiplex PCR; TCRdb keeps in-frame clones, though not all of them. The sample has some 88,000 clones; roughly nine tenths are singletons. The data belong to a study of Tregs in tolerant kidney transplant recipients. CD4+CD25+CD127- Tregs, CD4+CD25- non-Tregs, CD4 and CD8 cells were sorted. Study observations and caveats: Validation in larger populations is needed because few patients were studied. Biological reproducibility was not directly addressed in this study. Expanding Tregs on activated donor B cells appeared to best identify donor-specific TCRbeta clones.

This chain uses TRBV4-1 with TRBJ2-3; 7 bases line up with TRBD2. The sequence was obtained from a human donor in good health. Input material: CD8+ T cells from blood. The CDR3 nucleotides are TGCGCCAGCAGCCAAGATCCCGCTAGCGGATCAGATACGCAGTATTTT. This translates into CASSQDPASGSDTQYF.